These T cell receptor beta chains were read from a single sample in a study of blood T cells in healthy people across ages. TCRdb analysed the 5' RACE reads with MiXCR anew, one entry per CDR3 protein. The repertoire includes hundreds of thousands of distinct CDR3 sequences, roughly 30% of them detected once, and roughly 14% sits in the top ten. Material: blood. The receptors originated from a woman older than 75 in good health. Both conserved end residues are part of each CDR3. D genes are given only for firm matches. Expanded clones get a size class; other rows say once, few or many, or leave the size out.

V gene	clone size	J gene	D gene	CDR3 protein	CDR3 DNA
TRBV7-2	many	TRBJ2-3	NA	CASSPVGGAGADTQYF	TGTGCCAGCAGCCCCGTCGGGGGCGCAGGAGCAGATACGCAGTATTTT
TRBV5-6	many	TRBJ2-3	NA	CASSPLPVGDTQYF	TGTGCCAGCAGCCCGCTTCCGGTAGGAGATACGCAGTATTTT
TRBV14	many	TRBJ2-1	NA	CASSQEGPPRWNEQFF	TGTGCCAGCAGCCAGGAGGGACCACCCCGTTGGAATGAGCAGTTCTTC
TRBV28	NA	TRBJ2-7	TRBD1	CASSSVWAGGLLYEQYF	TGTGCCAGCAGTTCCGTCTGGGCAGGGGGCCTTTTGTACGAGCAGTACTTC
TRBV5-1	many	TRBJ2-7	NA	CASSTGWRNEQYF	TGCGCCAGCAGCACGGGTTGGAGGAATGAGCAGTACTTC
TRBV5-5	many	TRBJ2-5	NA	CASSLAQETQYF	TGTGCCAGCAGCTTGGCACAAGAGACCCAGTACTTC
TRBV5-1	many	TRBJ1-4	NA	CASRVVGGLGEKLFF	TGCGCCAGCAGGGTCGTCGGGGGCCTTGGAGAAAAACTGTTTTTT
TRBV28	NA	TRBJ1-4	TRBD1	CASSSPTGGNEELFF	TGTGCCAGCAGTTCCCCGACAGGGGGAAATGAAGAACTGTTTTTT
TRBV4-2	many	TRBJ2-1	NA	CASSQDGGSSYNEQFF	TGTGCCAGCAGCCAAGATGGGGGGAGCTCCTACAATGAGCAGTTCTTC
TRBV6-1	many	TRBJ1-2	NA	CASSEGIGTNYGYTF	TGTGCCAGCAGTGAGGGCATAGGGACGAACTATGGCTACACCTTC
TRBV5-1	NA	TRBJ2-3	TRBD1	CASSLQGPHTQDTQYF	TGCGCCAGCAGCTTACAGGGGCCCCACACACAAGATACGCAGTATTTT
TRBV7-9	NA	TRBJ2-3	NA	CASSRLIGDTQYF	TGTGCCAGCAGCCGGCTCATAGGTGATACGCAGTATTTT
TRBV7-9	once	TRBJ1-5	NA	CSSSLGGDQPQHF	TGTTCCAGCAGCTTAGGAGGGGATCAGCCCCAGCATTTT
TRBV7-2	many	TRBJ2-5	NA	CASSIGTSWETQYF	TGTGCCAGCAGCATTGGAACTAGCTGGGAGACCCAGTACTTC
TRBV6-1	many	TRBJ2-3	NA	CASSEVAGWDTQYF	TGTGCCAGCAGTGAAGTTGCAGGTTGGGATACGCAGTATTTT
TRBV30	many	TRBJ2-5	NA	CAWRSFYAETQYF	TGTGCCTGGAGGTCATTCTACGCGGAGACCCAGTACTTC
TRBV6-2/TRBV6-3	NA	TRBJ2-5	NA	CASSIWEETQYF	TGTGCCAGCAGTATCTGGGAGGAGACCCAGTACTTC
TRBV4-2	many	TRBJ2-7	TRBD2	CASSQDRNFRGAYEQYF	TGTGCCAGCAGCCAAGATAGAAACTTTCGGGGGGCCTACGAGCAGTACTTC
TRBV5-1	few	TRBJ1-1	NA	CASSPLTSQKNTEAFF	TGCGCCAGCAGCCCCCTTACCTCTCAGAAGAACACTGAAGCTTTCTTT
TRBV5-1	NA	TRBJ1-5	NA	CASSLFGDSNQPQHF	TGCGCCAGCAGCTTGTTCGGAGATAGCAATCAGCCCCAGCATTTT
TRBV20-1	NA	TRBJ2-7	NA	CSASLQGSEQYF	TGCAGTGCCTCACTCCAGGGTTCCGAGCAGTACTTC
TRBV6-5	many	TRBJ2-1	TRBD2	CASKSGGTIHEQFF	TGTGCCAGCAAAAGCGGGGGGACCATTCATGAGCAGTTCTTC
TRBV7-9	many	TRBJ2-3	NA	CASSPGGQVFTDTQYF	TGTGCCAGCAGCCCGGGGGGACAGGTTTTCACAGATACGCAGTATTTT
TRBV6-6	NA	TRBJ1-6	NA	CASSYGGSGSPLHF	TGTGCCAGCAGTTACGGGGGGTCTGGTTCACCCCTCCACTTT
TRBV6-2/TRBV6-3	many	TRBJ2-7	NA	CASSYYPDEQYF	TGTGCCAGCAGTTACTATCCCGACGAGCAGTACTTC
TRBV21-1	few	TRBJ2-5	NA	CASPGGGPGETQYF	TGTGCCAGCCCCGGCGGGGGGCCCGGGGAGACCCAGTACTTC
TRBV27	many	TRBJ2-6	NA	CASSLYGANVLTF	TGTGCCAGCAGTTTATATGGGGCCAACGTCCTGACTTTC
TRBV7-3	NA	TRBJ2-3	NA	CASSLGPDDTQYF	TGTGCCAGCAGCTTAGGGCCAGACGATACGCAGTATTTT
TRBV19	few	TRBJ1-6	NA	CASSMGDGNSPLHF	TGTGCCAGTAGTATGGGGGATGGAAATTCACCCCTCCACTTT
TRBV7-2	few	TRBJ2-2	NA	CASSSSGYTGELFF	TGTGCCAGCAGCTCGAGCGGATACACCGGGGAGCTGTTTTTT
TRBV7-2	NA	TRBJ1-3	NA	CASSFDSTSGNTIYF	TGTGCCAGCAGCTTCGACAGTACCTCTGGAAACACCATATATTTT
TRBV7-2	few	TRBJ1-2	NA	CASSLIRSYTF	TGTGCCAGCAGCTTAATTCGGAGCTACACCTTC
TRBV7-9	NA	TRBJ1-2	NA	CASSQAREGYTF	TGTGCCAGCAGCCAGGCGCGTGAAGGCTACACCTTC
TRBV7-3	many	TRBJ2-6	NA	CASSLGLGANVLTF	TGTGCCAGCAGTTTAGGGCTCGGGGCCAACGTCCTGACTTTC
TRBV7-3	many	TRBJ2-1	TRBD1	CASSLTLQGSQFF	TGTGCCAGCAGCTTAACGTTACAGGGGTCGCAGTTCTTC
TRBV27	many	TRBJ1-5	TRBD1	CASRADGDRGLYSNQPQHF	TGTGCCAGCAGGGCGGATGGGGACAGGGGACTTTATAGCAATCAGCCCCAGCATTTT
TRBV5-1	NA	TRBJ2-5	NA	CASSEVGGPGTQYF	TGCGCCAGCTCAGAGGTTGGCGGGCCCGGGACCCAGTACTTC
TRBV20-1	many	TRBJ2-5	NA	CSADETETQYF	TGCAGTGCTGACGAAACAGAGACCCAGTACTTC
TRBV12-3/TRBV12-4	NA	TRBJ2-3	NA	CASSPRVTADAQYF	TGTGCCAGCAGTCCCAGAGTGACCGCAGATGCGCAGTATTTT
TRBV6-5	many	TRBJ2-7	TRBD2	CASSRTSGAAYEQYF	TGTGCCAGCAGTCGAACTAGCGGAGCTGCCTACGAGCAGTACTTC
TRBV4-2	NA	TRBJ2-1	TRBD2	CASSQGTSGDVDYEQFF	TGTGCCAGCAGCCAAGGGACGAGCGGGGACGTTGACTATGAGCAGTTCTTC
TRBV5-1	few	TRBJ2-1	TRBD1	CASSLGGAGGPYNEQFF	TGCGCCAGCAGCTTGGGAGGTGCAGGGGGACCCTACAATGAGCAGTTCTTC
TRBV3-1	once	TRBJ2-7	NA	CASSQGSLISNSVEQYF	TGTGCCAGCAGCCAAGGGTCCCTCATTTCAAATTCCGTCGAGCAGTACTTC
TRBV27	many	TRBJ2-7	TRBD1	CASSFAGQGSYEQYF	TGTGCCAGCAGTTTCGCGGGACAGGGATCCTACGAGCAGTACTTC
TRBV27	NA	TRBJ2-3	TRBD2	CASSLRWRGGFSTDTQYF	TGTGCCAGCAGTCTCCGTTGGCGGGGGGGCTTTAGCACAGATACGCAGTATTTT
TRBV12-3/TRBV12-4	few	TRBJ1-1	TRBD1	CASIITGGEGNTEAFF	TGTGCCAGCATCATTACAGGGGGCGAGGGGAACACTGAAGCTTTCTTT